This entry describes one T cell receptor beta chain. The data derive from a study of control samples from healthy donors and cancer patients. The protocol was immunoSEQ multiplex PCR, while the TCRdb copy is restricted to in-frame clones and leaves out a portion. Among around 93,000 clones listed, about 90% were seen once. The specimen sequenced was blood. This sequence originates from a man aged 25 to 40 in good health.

The CDR3 region is CASSQDSSGRAGEFF. The CDR3 nucleotides are TGTGCCAGCAGCCAAGATAGCAGCGGGAGGGCCGGGGAGTTCTTC. J is TRBJ2-1 and V is TRBV3-1 (or the pseudogene TRBV3-2); TRBD2 matches at 10 bases. Unmatched junction bases numbered 10, after V lost 0 bases and J lost 14 bases. Germline-derived CDR1 and CDR2 are LGHDT and YNNKEL (reference sequence). The CDR3 contains 15 residues.